Following are 23 T cell receptor beta chains from one sample sequenced in a study of beta chain features in type 1 diabetes. Study outcomes and limitations: Patients with Type 1 diabetes showed moderately but significantly shorter TCRB CDR3s in all four CD4+ subsets.

As every portion of the isolated RNA was reverse transcribed, the sequencing read expressed TCRB transcripts. Sequencing used immunoSEQ multiplex PCR; TCRdb keeps in-frame clones, though not all of them. The repertoire consists of roughly 47,000 clones, with around 45% occurring once and the leading ten covering approximately 0.13%. These receptors have no known antigen. Sequencing used stem cell memory CD4+ T cells from blood. The receptors stem from a young man with type 1 diabetes.

V usage is TRBV19 and J usage is TRBJ2-3; 12 bases align to TRBD2. The CDR3 runs to 14 residues. The germline gives CDR1 LNHDA, CDR2 SQIVND (reference sequence). Losses at the gene ends were 8 bases for V and 2 bases for J; bases not matched to a gene: 2. This CDR3 is CASSSGRDTDTQYF. DNA for the CDR3: TGTGCCAGTTCTAGCGGGAGGGACACAGATACGCAGTATTTT.

This clone has a handful of counts. CDR3 in amino acids: CASSIPQHNQPQHF. The DNA of the CDR3 is TGTGCCAGTAGTATCCCACAGCACAATCAGCCCCAGCATTTT. This rearrangement joins TRBV19 to TRBJ1-5, with D unresolved. This CDR3 spans 14 amino acids. The V gene lost 3 bases and the J gene lost 3 bases, with 9 bases spanning the gap. Germline lookup yields CDR1 LNHDA and CDR2 SQIVND (reference sequence). Looking up the rest from reference TRBV19 and TRBJ1-5 gives the full variable domain: DGGITQSPKYLFRKEGQNVTLSCEQNLNHDAMYWYRQDPGQGLRLIYYSQIVNDFQKGDIAEGYSVSREKKESFPLTVTSAQKNPTAFYLCASSIPQHNQPQHFGDGTRLSIL.

The rearrangement joins TRBV7-2 to TRBJ1-2; D is possibly TRBD1 (5 bases). Trimming stripped 1 base from V and 8 bases from J, with 11 bases between. Germline V gene sequence: CDR1 SGHTA, CDR2 FQGNSA. CDR3 length: 13 residues. This CDR3 is CASSLVQGGGYTF. CDR3 coding DNA: TGTGCCAGCAGCTTAGTGCAGGGTGGCGGCTACACCTTC.

This clone has a count of ten or more. The CDR3 reads CASSPTLEGSSGANVLTF. CDR3 DNA sequence: TGCGCCAGCAGCCCAACATTGGAGGGGAGCTCTGGGGCCAACGTCCTGACTTTC. The chain carries TRBV4-3 and TRBJ2-6; D perhaps matches TRBD2 (6 bases). The CDR3 totals 18 residues. Germline V gene data show CDR1 as LGHNA and CDR2 as YSLEER. Trimming removed 4 bases from V and 0 bases from J, with 16 bases in between.

In its sample, this clone was seen a few times. Here the CDR3 reads CASSSPGLAGGRNEQYF. The CDR3 nucleotides are TGTGCCAGCAGTTCGCCGGGACTAGCGGGAGGAAGGAACGAGCAGTACTTC. The chain employs TRBV28 and TRBJ2-7, with TRBD2 matching 15 bases. CDR1 is MDHEN, CDR2 SYDVKM, per germline. CDR3 length equals 17 residues. Unmatched junction bases numbered 9, after V lost 4 bases and J lost 5 bases.

This clone was seen more than once but under ten times. V and J are TRBV27 and TRBJ2-3; TRBD2 is a possible D gene (6 bases). Germline CDR1 MNHEY, CDR2 SMNVEV (reference sequence). The V end lost 5 bases, the J end lost 0 bases, and 15 bases lay between the germline ends. This CDR3 has 16 amino acids. The CDR3 sequence is CASSPMWGVSTDTQYF. In DNA, the CDR3 is TGTGCCAGCAGTCCCATGTGGGGGGTTAGCACAGATACGCAGTATTTT.

The chain links TRBV7-3 to TRBJ2-1; 9 bases line up with TRBD2. The CDR3 length is 15 residues. The V segment lost 1 base and the J segment 3 bases; nucleotides outside the gene matches: 1. Germline V CDR1 and CDR2: SGHTA, FQGTGA. The CDR3 coding sequence is TGTGCCAGCAGCTTAATAGCGGGGGTCTACAATGAGCAGTTCTTC. Its protein is CASSLIAGVYNEQFF.

This clone was observed a handful of times. V is TRBV27 and J is TRBJ1-5; 8 positions agree with TRBD1. Per germline, CDR1 MNHEY and CDR2 SMNVEV (reference sequence). The J segment lost 5 bases and the V segment lost 5 bases, leaving 5 bases of the junction unmatched. The CDR3 sequence is 14 residues long. Here the CDR3 DNA reads TGTGCCAGCAGTAGAGGACAGGGTCATCAGCCCCAGCATTTT. Amino acid sequence: CASSRGQGHQPQHF.

CDR3 in amino acids: CASSLANKQTQYF. The DNA for the CDR3 is TGTGCCAGCAGCTTAGCGAACAAACAGACCCAGTACTTC. The rearrangement links TRBV7-2 to TRBJ2-5, with no clear D. Germline V gene sequence: CDR1 SGHTA, CDR2 FQGNSA. The CDR3 contains 13 residues. Deletions cut 0 bases from V and 6 bases from J, with 8 bases between.

This clone showed up just a few times. The chain is built from TRBV7-9 and TRBJ2-7, with 12 bases matching TRBD2. The J segment lost 7 bases and the V segment lost 5 bases, leaving 15 bases of the junction unmatched. The CDR3 has 17 amino acids. In germline, CDR1 is SEHNR, CDR2 FQNEAQ (reference sequence). CDR3 sequence: CASSPLWTSGVLGEQYF. The DNA for the CDR3 is TGTGCCAGCAGCCCCCTCTGGACTAGCGGGGTCCTTGGGGAGCAGTACTTC.

V usage is TRBV28 and J usage is TRBJ1-5, with a possible D match to TRBD1 (5 bases). CDR3 length: 18 residues. Germline CDR1 reads MDHEN; CDR2 reads SYDVKM. V was trimmed by 7 bases and J by 6 bases, leaving 28 bases between them. CDR3 sequence: CASTRAPLRTSFSQPQHF. The DNA for the CDR3 is TGTGCCAGCACCAGGGCCCCACTAAGGACTAGTTTTAGTCAGCCCCAGCATTTT.

The genes are TRBV10-3 and TRBJ1-4, with D unresolved. V shed 6 bases and J shed 5 bases, with 13 bases lying between them. Germline loops: CDR1 ENHRY, CDR2 SYGVKD. CDR3 size: 14 residues. CDR3 nucleotides: TGTGCCATCAGGGGTGACCGAGGGAATGAAAAACTGTTTTTT. This codes for CAIRGDRGNEKLFF.

The chain recombines TRBV18 with TRBJ2-1; TRBD1 matches at 10 bases. The germline V gene encodes CDR1 KGHSH and CDR2 LQKENI. V was pared by 2 bases and J by 6 bases, with 1 base of the junction left unmatched. There are 14 residues in the CDR3. The CDR3 spells CASSPGQGGNEQFF. DNA for the CDR3: TGTGCCAGCTCACCAGGACAGGGGGGCAATGAGCAGTTCTTC.

The rearrangement joins TRBV4-2 to TRBJ2-5; 10 bases line up with TRBD2. In germline, CDR1 is LGHNA, CDR2 YNFKEQ. The CDR3 extends over 15 amino acids. The V and J ends lost 4 bases and 4 bases, in that order; junction bases with no gene match: 6. CDR3 sequence reads: CASSPLAGERETQYF. The CDR3 DNA is TGTGCCAGCAGCCCGCTAGCGGGAGAGCGAGAGACCCAGTACTTC.

The chain carries TRBV5-6 and TRBJ2-7, with 10 bases matching TRBD1. The CDR3 consists of 15 residues. Germline values: CDR1 SGHDT, CDR2 YYEEEE. Trimming took 3 bases from V and 2 from J; bases not matched to a gene: 5. CDR3 loop: CASSSWGTGAYEQYF. In DNA, the CDR3 is TGTGCCAGCAGCTCCTGGGGGACAGGGGCCTACGAGCAGTACTTC.

The chain has TRBV5-1 and TRBJ2-5; tentatively, D is TRBD1 (6 bases). The end of the DNA fits TRBJ2-7 better, so the J call may be wrong. This CDR3 comprises 14 residues. CDR1 and CDR2 from the germline V gene are SGHRS and YFSETQ. CDR3 sequence (DNA): TGCGCCAGCAGCTTGGGACAGGCCATGTACGAGCAGTACTTC. It translates to CASSLGQAMYEQYF.

V is TRBV6-1 and J is TRBJ2-6; no definite D call. The ends were cut back, 3 bases at V and 0 bases at J, with 6 bases in the middle. The CDR3 runs to 15 residues. Germline V gene data show CDR1 as MNHNS and CDR2 as SASEGT. The CDR3 DNA sequence: TGTGCCAGCAGTGAGGCCCGCTCTGGGGCCAACGTCCTGACTTTC. The encoded protein is CASSEARSGANVLTF.

V usage is TRBV18 and J usage is TRBJ1-4; TRBD1 is a possible D gene (5 bases). The CDR3 is 13 residues long. With 3 bases removed from V and 4 bases from J, the gap between germline ends came to 6 bases. Germline V gene sequence: CDR1 KGHSH, CDR2 LQKENI. The DNA of the CDR3 is TGTGCCAGCTCACCGGGACTTAATGAAAAACTGTTTTTT. Encoded protein: CASSPGLNEKLFF.

The chain carries TRBV4-2 and TRBJ2-7; weak D call: TRBD1 (6 bases). The germline CDR1 and CDR2 sequences are LGHNA and YNFKEQ. The CDR3 spans 15 residues. The germline V and J ends were trimmed by 0 bases and 5 bases, with 14 bases remaining between them. CDR3 amino acids: CASSQDAQGANEQYF. The CDR3 coding sequence is TGTGCCAGCAGCCAAGATGCACAGGGCGCCAACGAGCAGTACTTC.

The rearrangement uses TRBV19 and TRBJ1-4; TRBD1 aligns across 9 bases. This CDR3 is 15 amino acids long. Trimming at V came to 5 bases and at J to 7 bases, leaving 8 bases not matched to a gene. Germline loops: CDR1 LNHDA, CDR2 SQIVND (reference sequence). The CDR3 nucleotides are TGTGCCAGTAGTTCCCCGCCGGGACAGGGTGAAAAACTGTTTTTT. This codes for CASSSPPGQGEKLFF.

The chain is built from TRBV5-1 and TRBJ1-4, with 10 bases identical to TRBD1. The CDR3 covers 17 residues. CDR1 and CDR2 (germline): SGHRS, YFSETQ. V lost 0 bases and J lost 7; bases outside the gene matches: 9. CDR3 sequence reads: CASSLDGTGVLREKLFF. The CDR3 DNA follows: TGCGCCAGCAGCTTGGACGGGACAGGGGTCTTGCGTGAAAAACTGTTTTTT.

The genes are TRBV29-1 and TRBJ1-2, with TRBD1 as a possible D gene (5 bases). Germline V gene sequence: CDR1 SQVTM, CDR2 ANQGSEA. This CDR3 comprises 14 residues. Trimming removed 2 bases at V and 5 bases at J, with 15 bases between. CDR3 in DNA: TGCAGCGTTGAAATCGGCACGAAGGGGTATGGCTACACCTTC. Its protein is CSVEIGTKGYGYTF.

The chain recombines TRBV10-3 with TRBJ2-7; 13 positions match TRBD2. Germline V gene sequence: CDR1 ENHRY, CDR2 SYGVKD. This CDR3 contains 15 residues. Losses at the gene ends were 8 bases for V and 2 bases for J; bases not matched to a gene: 6. The chain's CDR3 is CAIGGLAGLTYEQYF. The CDR3 DNA reads as TGTGCCATCGGGGGACTAGCGGGACTCACCTACGAGCAGTACTTC.